Each of the 10 T cell receptor beta chains below was sequenced from the same sample in a study of T cells in Graves' hyperthyroidism and ophthalmopathy. The TCR beta CDR3 regions underwent amplification using RNA transcripts as the source. The primer set for the first-round RT-PCR of the TCR CDR3 was HTBI. TCRdb used MiXCR to reprocess the multiplex PCR reads, holding one entry per CDR3 protein. The table lists 450,000 to 700,000 distinct CDR3 sequences, around 45% of them singletons, with about 20% in the top ten. Sequencing was carried out using peripheral blood or thyroid tissue (not recorded which). The source of these receptors is an adult woman with Graves' disease, either hyperthyroidism or ophthalmopathy (not recorded which).

The chain uses TRBV6-1 and TRBJ2-2; perhaps TRBD2 as D (5 bases). V lost 3 bases, J lost 10 bases, and 12 bases lay in between. Germline CDR1 MNHNS, CDR2 SASEGT. The CDR3 is made up of 13 amino acids. CDR3 sequence: CASSDRGAEELFF. The CDR3 bases are TGTGCCAGCAGTGATCGGGGAGCGGAGGAGCTGTTTTTT.

There are many counts of this clonotype. This chain connects TRBV9 to TRBJ2-5, with TRBD1 matching over 9 bases. V shed 5 bases, J shed 5 bases, and the junction held 10 bases outside the gene matches. The CDR3 sequence is 15 residues long. CDR1 SGDLS and CDR2 YYNGEE come from the germline V gene. DNA for the CDR3: TGTGCCAGCAGTGACGGGGACAGGGAAGGGGAGACCCAGTACTTC. It encodes CASSDGDREGETQYF. The full variable domain, completed using reference TRBV9 and TRBJ2-5, is DSGVTQTPKHLITATGQRVTLRCSPRSGDLSVYWYQQSLDQGLQFLIQYYNGEERAKGNILERFSAQQFPDLHSELNLSSLELGDSALYFCASSDGDREGETQYFGPGTRLLVL.

This clonotype showed up just a few times. The chain carries TRBV12-3 or TRBV12-4 and TRBJ2-2; TRBD1 matches at 7 bases. Unmatched junction bases numbered 12, after V lost 5 bases and J lost 6 bases. The CDR3 is 16 residues long. CDR3 in amino acids: CASSPRTGLRPGELFF. As DNA, the CDR3 is TGTGCCAGCAGTCCACGGACAGGCCTAAGACCCGGGGAGCTGTTTTTT.

V usage is TRBV30 and J usage is TRBJ2-7; no reliable D call. The CDR3 runs to 13 residues. V shed 1 base and J shed 2 bases, with 9 bases lying between them. Germline assignment: CDR1 GTSNPN and CDR2 SVGIG (reference sequence). The CDR3 DNA reads as TGTGCCTGGAGTGCGTCGGTTACCTACGAGCAGTACTTC. Its translation is CAWSASVTYEQYF.

The chain carries TRBV7-9 and TRBJ1-5; D uncertain. This CDR3 comprises 13 residues. V lost 5 bases and J 5 bases, leaving 10 bases between the germline ends. Germline lookup yields CDR1 SEHNR and CDR2 FQNEAQ (reference sequence). CDR3 loop: CASSRKVDQPQHF. In nucleotides, the CDR3 is TGTGCCAGCAGCCGCAAAGTCGATCAGCCCCAGCATTTT.

The chain links TRBV28 to TRBJ1-4; D gene unclear. Looked up from germline, CDR1 is MDHEN and CDR2 is SYDVKM. This CDR3 spans 13 amino acids. Trimming shortened V by 7 bases and J by 4 bases, and 10 bases separated the two germline ends. The CDR3, as DNA: TGTGCCAGCAAGTCGCAAAATAATGAAAAACTGTTTTTT. This translates into CASKSQNNEKLFF.

Ten or more counts support this clonotype. The chain couples TRBV20-1 to TRBJ2-7; D possibly corresponds to TRBD1 (6 bases). The CDR3 totals 14 residues. CDR1 and CDR2 from the germline V gene are DFQATT and SNEGSKA (reference sequence). V lost 3 bases and J lost 5, with 17 bases in between. CDR3 coding DNA: TGCAGTGCTAGGATTCCAGGGGCTCGGGACGAGCAGTACTTC. Residues: CSARIPGARDEQYF.

This clonotype was observed at least ten times. The chain carries TRBV12-3 or TRBV12-4 and TRBJ1-2; D gene ambiguous. The CDR3 spans 15 residues. V lost 0 bases and J lost 3, with 11 bases in between. In nucleotides, the CDR3 is TGTGCCAGCAGTTTAGCGTACGTTTTTGACTATGGCTACACCTTC. Its protein product is CASSLAYVFDYGYTF.

This clonotype was seen repeatedly, ten times or more. DNA for the CDR3: TGTGCCAGCAGCTTGGGTTTTGGGGCCCAAGAGACCCAGTACTTC. It is translated as CASSLGFGAQETQYF. The chain joins TRBV5-8 to TRBJ2-5, with TRBD1 as a possible D gene (5 bases). The CDR3 spans 15 residues. Trimming removed 0 bases at V and 1 base at J, with 10 bases between. Germline V gene data show CDR1 as SGHTS and CDR2 as YDEGEE.

V gene TRBV12-3 or TRBV12-4 combines with J gene TRBJ1-6; 11 positions match TRBD1. J lost 9 bases, V lost 5 bases, and 6 bases had no gene match. There are 15 residues in the CDR3. CDR3 sequence: CASSGQGAWGSPLHF. The CDR3 DNA reads TGTGCCAGCAGTGGACAGGGGGCATGGGGTTCACCCCTCCACTTT.